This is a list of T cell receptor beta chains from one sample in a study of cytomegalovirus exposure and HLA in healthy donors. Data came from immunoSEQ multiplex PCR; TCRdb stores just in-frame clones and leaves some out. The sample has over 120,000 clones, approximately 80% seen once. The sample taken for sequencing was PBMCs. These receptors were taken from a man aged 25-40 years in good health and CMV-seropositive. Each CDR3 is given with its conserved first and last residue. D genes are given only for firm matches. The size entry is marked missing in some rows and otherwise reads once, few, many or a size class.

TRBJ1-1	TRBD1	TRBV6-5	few	CATLTGGLGAFF	TGTGCCACTCTAACAGGGGGCTTAGGGGCTTTCTTT
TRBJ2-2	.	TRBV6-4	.	CASSGDTGELFF	TGTGCCAGCAGCGGAGACACCGGGGAGCTGTTTTTT
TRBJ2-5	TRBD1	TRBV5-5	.	CASSYRQGAVGETQYF	TGTGCCAGCAGCTACCGACAGGGGGCGGTGGGGGAGACCCAGTACTTC
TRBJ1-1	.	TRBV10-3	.	CAISEINTLNTEAFF	TGTGCCATCAGTGAGATAAACACCTTGAACACTGAAGCTTTCTTT
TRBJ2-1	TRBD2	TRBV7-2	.	CATGLAGGRNEQFF	TGTGCCACAGGACTAGCGGGAGGGCGGAATGAGCAGTTCTTC
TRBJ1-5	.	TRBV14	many	CASSRGGSAAQHF	TGTGCCAGCAGCCGGGGGGGGAGTGCGGCTCAGCATTTT
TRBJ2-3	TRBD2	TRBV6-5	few	CASTRDYTDTQYF	TGTGCCAGCACCCGGGACTACACAGATACGCAGTATTTT
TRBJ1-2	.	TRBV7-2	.	CASSLQGYGYTF	TGTGCCAGCAGCTTACAGGGGTATGGCTACACCTTC
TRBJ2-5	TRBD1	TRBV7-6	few	CASSSRGDRVIEETQYF	TGTGCCAGCAGCTCAAGGGGTGACAGGGTTATTGAAGAGACCCAGTACTTC
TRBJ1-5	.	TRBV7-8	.	CASSSSPGVEPQHF	TGTGCCAGCAGCTCTAGTCCAGGGGTAGAGCCCCAGCATTTT
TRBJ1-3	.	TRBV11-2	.	CASSHNPMTGNTIYF	TGTGCCAGCAGCCACAACCCGATGACTGGAAACACCATATATTTT
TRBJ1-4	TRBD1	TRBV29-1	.	CSVEDTQGANEKLFF	TGCAGCGTTGAAGATACGCAGGGGGCTAATGAAAAACTGTTTTTT
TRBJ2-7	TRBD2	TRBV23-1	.	CAIPRSSGRFCEQYF	TGCGCCATCCCCCGTAGTAGCGGGAGGTTTTGCGAGCAGTACTTC
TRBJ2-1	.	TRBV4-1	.	CASSPERSSYNEQFF	TGCGCCAGCAGCCCCGAGAGAAGCTCCTACAATGAGCAGTTCTTC
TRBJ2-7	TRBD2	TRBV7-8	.	CASSCWWAEELAGAGEQYF	TGTGCCAGCAGCTGCTGGTGGGCGGAGGAACTAGCGGGAGCAGGCGAGCAGTACTTC
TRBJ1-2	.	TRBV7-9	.	CASSPTGFGYTF	TGTGCCAGCAGCCCTACAGGGTTTGGCTACACCTTC
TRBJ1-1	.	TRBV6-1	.	CASLNTEAFF	TGTGCCAGTCTCAACACTGAAGCTTTCTTT
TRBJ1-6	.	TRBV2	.	CASSEEFVNSPLHF	TGTGCCAGCAGTGAAGAATTCGTTAATTCACCCCTCCACTTT
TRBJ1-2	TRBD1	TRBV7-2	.	CASSFDRANYGYTF	TGTGCCAGCAGCTTCGACAGGGCAAACTATGGCTACACCTTC
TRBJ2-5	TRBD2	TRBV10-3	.	CAISDPGLADQETQYF	TGTGCCATCAGTGATCCGGGACTAGCGGACCAAGAGACCCAGTACTTC
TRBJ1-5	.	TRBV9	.	CASSVGEVGQPQHF	TGTGCCAGCAGCGTAGGGGAGGTGGGTCAGCCCCAGCATTTT
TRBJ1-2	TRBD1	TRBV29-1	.	CSANVQGQTNYGYTF	TGCAGCGCAAACGTCCAGGGACAGACTAACTATGGCTACACCTTC
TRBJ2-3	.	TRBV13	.	CASSPEIPSAASLTDTQYF	TGTGCCAGCAGCCCCGAAATTCCTAGCGCGGCCTCCCTCACAGATACGCAGTATTTT
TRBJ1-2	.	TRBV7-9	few	CASSARVGDGYTF	TGTGCCAGCAGCGCCAGGGTTGGGGATGGCTACACCTTC
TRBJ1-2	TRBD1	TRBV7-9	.	CASSSTGFSGGYGYTF	TGTGCCAGCAGCTCGACAGGGTTTAGTGGTGGCTATGGCTACACCTTC
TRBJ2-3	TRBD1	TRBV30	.	CAWRSGQELSTDTQYF	TGTGCCTGGAGATCGGGACAGGAGCTTAGCACAGATACGCAGTATTTT
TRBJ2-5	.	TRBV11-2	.	CASSLGGGHETQYF	TGTGCCAGCAGCTTAGGAGGGGGACACGAGACCCAGTACTTC
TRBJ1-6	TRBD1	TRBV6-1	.	CASSAWTGRYSPLHF	TGTGCCAGCAGTGCGTGGACAGGGCGGTATTCACCCCTCCACTTT
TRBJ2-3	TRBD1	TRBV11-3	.	CASSVRTGDPTDTQYF	TGTGCCAGCAGCGTCCGGACAGGGGACCCCACAGATACGCAGTATTTT
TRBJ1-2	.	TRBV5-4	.	CASSLDYSSSGGYTF	TGTGCCAGCAGCTTGGATTACAGTTCCTCGGGGGGCTACACCTTC
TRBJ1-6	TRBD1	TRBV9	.	CASSVEWTGNSPLHF	TGTGCCAGCAGCGTAGAATGGACAGGAAATTCACCCCTCCACTTT